This T cell receptor beta chain was sequenced in a study of blood T cell repertoires in COVID-19. Study-level background: In each case, the material was cDNA or gDNA derived from T cells, B-cell-depleted T cells, or PBMCs.

With 4 bases removed from V and 4 bases from J, the gap between germline ends came to 13 bases. Per germline, CDR1 SEHNR and CDR2 FQNEAQ (reference sequence). The CDR3 runs to 14 residues. Produced via immunoSEQ multiplex PCR; TCRdb's table is partial and in-frame only. The table includes about 76,000 clones, 70% to 90% detected once. The genes are TRBV7-9 and TRBJ1-1; D possibly corresponds to TRBD1 (5 bases). The sequence was obtained from an older woman with acute or convalescent COVID-19. The sample taken for sequencing was peripheral blood. The CDR3 nucleotides are TGTGCCAGCAGCTCACCGGCTGGGGCCACTGAAGCTTTCTTT. It is translated as CASSSPAGATEAFF.